These 23 T cell receptor beta chains came from one sample sequenced in a study of cytomegalovirus exposure and HLA in healthy donors. The PCR ran on 60 Vbeta and 13 Jbeta primers. Profiling relied on immunoSEQ multiplex PCR, and the TCRdb table lists in-frame clones only, not all of them. The table lists more than 100,000 clones, roughly 68% of them singletons, with roughly 6% in the top ten. The sample was PBMCs. Receptors originate from a woman between 50 and 59 years old in good health and CMV-seropositive.

V and J are TRBV5-1 and TRBJ1-6, with D perhaps matching TRBD1 (6 bases). This CDR3 has 14 amino acids. Trimming stripped 4 bases from V and 7 bases from J, with 12 bases between. Germline V gives CDR1 SGHRS, CDR2 YFSETQ. CDR3 loop: CASSRDTGNSPLHF. The CDR3 DNA reads as TGCGCCAGCAGCAGGGACACCGGGAATTCACCCCTCCACTTT.

Regarding this clone: The sample holds other DNA sequences that translate to the same CDR3. CDR3 amino acids: CASSFGTGLNTEAFF. The CDR3 DNA reads TGTGCCAGCAGCTTCGGGACAGGATTGAACACTGAAGCTTTCTTT. The chain couples TRBV7-2 to TRBJ1-1; 8 bases match TRBD1. The CDR3 is 15 residues long. CDR1 SGHTA and CDR2 FQGNSA come from the germline V gene. Losses at the gene ends were 3 bases for V and 0 bases for J; bases not matched to a gene: 3.

The sample holds many counts of this clone. The chain links TRBV30 to TRBJ1-3; TRBD1 matches at 8 bases. CDR3 length equals 15 residues. After removal of 7 bases from V and 1 base from J, the junction contained 9 bases not matched to a gene. CDR1 and CDR2 from the germline V gene are GTSNPN and SVGIG (reference sequence). DNA for the CDR3: TGTGCCTTCCTTCAGGGGGCCGGGTCTGGAAACACCATATATTTT. It codes for CAFLQGAGSGNTIYF.

The chain is built from TRBV10-3 and TRBJ1-1, with a weak D call TRBD1 (5 bases). The germline gives CDR1 ENHRY, CDR2 SYGVKD. CDR3 length: 13 residues. V lost 3 bases, J lost 7 bases, and 12 bases lay in between. CDR3 in DNA: TGTGCCATCAGTGACCGACAGAATCGTGAAGCTTTCTTT. Translating gives CAISDRQNREAFF.

The chain recombines TRBV27 with TRBJ1-6; TRBD1 might be the D (5 bases). The germline V and J ends were trimmed by 3 bases and 7 bases, with 7 bases remaining between them. The CDR3 has 13 residues. The germline CDR1 and CDR2 sequences are MNHEY and SMNVEV (reference sequence). The CDR3 spells CASSLDNNSPLHF. CDR3 DNA sequence: TGTGCCAGCAGTTTGGACAACAATTCACCCCTCCACTTT.

A remark on this clone: A junction end diverges from the germline sequence, so it may reflect a read error. The chain employs TRBV27 and TRBJ2-5; a possible D gene is TRBD1 (6 bases). Germline V gives CDR1 MNHEY, CDR2 SMNVEV (reference sequence). The length of the CDR3 is 11 residues. The CDR3 protein is CASSLEDSAHF. CDR3 bases: TGTGCCAGCTCCCTTGAGGACAGTGCGCACTTC.

This clone appeared a single time. The V gene is TRBV6-1, the J gene TRBJ2-5; D gene ambiguous. Deletions cut 5 bases from V and 2 bases from J, with 6 bases between. The CDR3 consists of 12 residues. The germline V gene encodes CDR1 MNHNS and CDR2 SASEGT. The CDR3 region is CASSNWQETQYF. The CDR3, as DNA: TGTGCCAGCAGTAACTGGCAAGAGACCCAGTACTTC.

By share, this clone counts as medium-sized. This chain joins TRBV25-1 and TRBJ2-6; D may be TRBD1 (7 bases). Looked up from germline, CDR1 is MGHDK and CDR2 is SYGVNS. The CDR3 totals 17 residues. Trimming cost V 6 bases and J 1 base, with 16 bases left between them. The CDR3 nucleotides are TGTGCCAGCAGCGGCGGGACAGTCCAGTCTGGGGCCAACGTCCTGACTTTC. Protein sequence: CASSGGTVQSGANVLTF.

The chain joins TRBV4-3 to TRBJ2-6; perhaps TRBD2 as D (5 bases). The CDR3 consists of 15 residues. CDR1 LGHNA and CDR2 YSLEER come from the germline V gene. V was clipped by 0 bases and J by 9 bases, with 12 bases between them. CDR3 sequence: CASSQDLEVDNVLTF. DNA for the CDR3: TGCGCCAGCAGCCAAGATCTGGAGGTAGACAACGTCCTGACTTTC.

The genes are TRBV30 and TRBJ2-3; TRBD1 matches 8 bases. From germline, CDR1 is GTSNPN and CDR2 SVGIG (reference sequence). The CDR3 totals 14 residues. Trimming removed 0 bases from V and 4 bases from J; junction bases left unmatched: 3. CDR3 sequence reads: CAWSVGQGADTQYF. CDR3 DNA sequence: TGTGCCTGGAGTGTAGGACAGGGAGCAGATACGCAGTATTTT.

This chain links TRBV7-2 with TRBJ1-5; 7 bases align to TRBD1. Germline V CDR1 and CDR2: SGHTA, FQGNSA. The J segment lost 2 bases and the V segment lost 5 bases, leaving 12 bases of the junction unmatched. CDR3 size: 17 residues. The CDR3 loop reads CASSQRPQGVGNQPQHF. CDR3 coding DNA: TGTGCCAGCAGCCAGAGGCCTCAGGGGGTGGGCAATCAGCCCCAGCATTTT.

The rearrangement joins TRBV6-1 to TRBJ2-7, with 9 bases fitting TRBD1. Germline CDR1 is MNHNS and CDR2 is SASEGT. V trimming: 7 bases; J trimming: 4 bases; junction bases outside the gene matches: 8. The CDR3 loop spans 14 amino acids. CDR3 nucleotides: TGTGCCAGCATAAGGGACAGGGCTTCTTACGAGCAGTACTTC. Translation: CASIRDRASYEQYF.

The CDR3 DNA is TGTGCCAGCTCACTTTTTCCCGGGACTAATAACAATGAGCAGTTCTTC. Protein: CASSLFPGTNNNEQFF. The chain joins TRBV18 to TRBJ2-1, with 7 bases lining up with TRBD2. The CDR3 contains 16 residues. Unmatched junction bases numbered 11, after V lost 4 bases and J lost 5 bases. The germline V gene encodes CDR1 KGHSH and CDR2 LQKENI.

The V call is TRBV15, the J call TRBJ1-4, with TRBD1 matching 7 bases. Germline V gene lookup returns CDR1 LNHNV and CDR2 YYDKDF (reference sequence). Trimming cost V 9 bases and J 2 bases; bases outside gene matches: 0. This CDR3 has 12 amino acids. CDR3 residues: CATGQTNEKLFF. The CDR3 DNA follows: TGTGCCACGGGACAGACTAATGAAAAACTGTTTTTT.

The J gene is TRBJ1-2, the V gene TRBV6-4; TRBD1 agrees at 8 bases. J lost 0 bases, V lost 7 bases, and 4 bases had no gene match. The CDR3 is 14 amino acids. Germline CDR1 and CDR2: MRHNA and SNTAGT. CDR3 amino acids: CASIGTGANYGYTF. As DNA, the CDR3 is TGTGCCAGCATCGGGACAGGAGCTAACTATGGCTACACCTTC.

The V call is TRBV5-6, the J call TRBJ2-7; TRBD1 matches 9 bases. CDR3 length: 14 residues. Trimming took 3 bases from V and 7 from J; bases not matched to a gene: 8. The germline V gene encodes CDR1 SGHDT and CDR2 YYEEEE. Written as DNA, the CDR3 is TGTGCCAGCAGCTACGGACAGGGGCGAAGAGAGCAGTACTTC. Translating it yields CASSYGQGRREQYF.

V is TRBV29-1 and J is TRBJ2-5; D call uncertain. V shed 8 bases and J shed 1 base, with 14 bases lying between them. The length of the CDR3 is 13 residues. Germline V gene lookup returns CDR1 SQVTM and CDR2 ANQGSEA. Written as DNA, the CDR3 is TGCAGCTCCAGTCCTGCTAGCCAAGAGACCCAGTACTTC. This encodes CSSSPASQETQYF.

This clone has only one observation. This chain joins TRBV30 and TRBJ1-1; D gene ambiguous. The CDR3 is made up of 13 amino acids. Germline loops: CDR1 GTSNPN, CDR2 SVGIG (reference sequence). Trimming left V 3 bases short and J 7 bases short, with 15 bases between. The CDR3 here is CAWRETAGGEAFF. The DNA of the CDR3 is TGTGCCTGGAGGGAGACGGCCGGAGGTGAAGCTTTCTTT.

CDR3 sequence: CASSADRAGNQPQHF. As DNA, the CDR3 is TGTGCCAGCAGCGCCGACAGGGCTGGAAATCAGCCCCAGCATTTT. V gene TRBV7-8 combines with J gene TRBJ1-5; TRBD1 matches at 7 bases. Germline values: CDR1 SGHVS, CDR2 FQNEAQ. The V and J ends lost 5 bases and 4 bases, in that order; junction bases with no gene match: 8. The CDR3 runs to 15 residues.

The rearrangement links TRBV2 to TRBJ1-4, with TRBD1 matching 9 bases. This CDR3 is 16 amino acids long. V dropped 0 bases and J dropped 7; count of bases not matched to a gene: 6. Germline V CDR1 and CDR2: SNHLY, FYNNEI. DNA for the CDR3: TGTGCCAGCAGTGAAGCGCCTCGACAGGGGGGTGAAAAACTGTTTTTT. It yields the protein CASSEAPRQGGEKLFF.

The chain carries TRBV6-5 and TRBJ1-2; D call uncertain. The V end lost 7 bases, the J end lost 4 bases, and 13 bases lay between the germline ends. Germline lookup yields CDR1 MNHEY and CDR2 SVGAGI. This CDR3 is 13 amino acids long. This CDR3 reads CASTPGGSYGYTF. As DNA, the CDR3 is TGTGCCAGCACCCCCGGCGGAAGCTATGGCTACACCTTC.

The J gene is TRBJ1-2, the V gene TRBV27; D remains ambiguous. CDR3 size: 13 residues. The germline CDR1 and CDR2 sequences are MNHEY and SMNVEV (reference sequence). The ends were cut back, 3 bases at V and 8 bases at J, with 13 bases in the middle. CDR3 in amino acids: CASSFYGREGYTF. The CDR3 bases are TGTGCCAGCAGTTTTTACGGTCGTGAAGGCTACACCTTC.

The chain employs TRBV18 and TRBJ1-1; D might be TRBD1 (6 bases). Germline-derived CDR1 and CDR2 are KGHSH and LQKENI. The CDR3 is 15 amino acids. V lost 3 bases, J lost 0 bases, and 11 bases lay in between. The CDR3 reads CASSPRGGMNTEAFF. The CDR3, as DNA: TGTGCCAGCTCACCTAGGGGGGGAATGAACACTGAAGCTTTCTTT.